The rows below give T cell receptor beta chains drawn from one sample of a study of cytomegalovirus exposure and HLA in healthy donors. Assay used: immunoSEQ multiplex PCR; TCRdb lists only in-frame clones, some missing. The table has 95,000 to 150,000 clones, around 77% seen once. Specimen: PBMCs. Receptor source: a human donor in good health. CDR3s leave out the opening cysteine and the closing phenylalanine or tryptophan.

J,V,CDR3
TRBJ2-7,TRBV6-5,ASSYRTSGIEQY
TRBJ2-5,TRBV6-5,ASPRGLGETQY
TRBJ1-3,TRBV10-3,ASSRDRENSVRNTIY
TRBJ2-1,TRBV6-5,ASRRADLDEQF
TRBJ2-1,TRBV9,ASSQGPSGAYNEQF
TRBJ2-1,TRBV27,ASSPNRVNEQF
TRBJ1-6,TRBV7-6,ASSFDSNNSPLH
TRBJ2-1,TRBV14,ASSQGENLYNEQF
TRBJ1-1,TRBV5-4,ASSLQQVNTEAF
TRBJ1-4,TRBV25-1,ASSEYLAVSNEKLF
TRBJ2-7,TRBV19,ASSIVSTGAYEQY
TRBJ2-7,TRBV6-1,ASSAQLGRLL
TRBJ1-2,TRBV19,ASSIGTGGVYGYT
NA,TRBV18,ASSPGQGGTYEQY
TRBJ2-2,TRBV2,ASTSGIAGELF
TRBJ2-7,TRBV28,ASMPRLAGVYEQY
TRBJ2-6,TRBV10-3,AISELRDRTSGANVLT
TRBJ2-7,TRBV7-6,ASSTLAFNEQY
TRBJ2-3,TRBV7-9,ASSLSGQKTDTQY
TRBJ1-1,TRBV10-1,ASSEGPYTEAF
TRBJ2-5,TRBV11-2,ASSLVRLAGVSGETQY
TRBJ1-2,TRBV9,ASSVDYGAGYGYT
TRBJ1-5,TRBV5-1,ASSLEPTVNQPQH
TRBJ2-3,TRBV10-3,AISVSSGRADTQY
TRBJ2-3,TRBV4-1,ASSQDAGGTDTQY
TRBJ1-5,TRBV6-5,ASSAGQGFQPQH
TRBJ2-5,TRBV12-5,ASGLRGETQY
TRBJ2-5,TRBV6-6,ASSLRGSDETQY
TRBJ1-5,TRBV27,ASRLQGAASNQPQH
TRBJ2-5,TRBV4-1,ASSQDPAGGTQY
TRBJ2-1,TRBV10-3,AIRLQGSYNEQF
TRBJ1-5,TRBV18,ASSPDLQGGQPQH
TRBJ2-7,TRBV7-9,ASSQPLEYEQY
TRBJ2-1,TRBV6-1,ASSEAAMSRSEQF
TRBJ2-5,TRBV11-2,ASSPSRLAPDLQETQY
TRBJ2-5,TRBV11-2,AIGQGARETQY
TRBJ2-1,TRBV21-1,ASSKHPPLVPIDEQF
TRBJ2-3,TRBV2,ASSEVAGVTDTQY
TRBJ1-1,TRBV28,ASSSNDRLNTEAF
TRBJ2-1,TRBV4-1,ASSQDGRRGSNEQF
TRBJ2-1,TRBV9,ASSADNEQF
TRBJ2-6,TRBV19,ASRGWSGTAGANVLT
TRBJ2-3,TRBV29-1,SVGLGRASDTQY
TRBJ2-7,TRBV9,ASSVGGGTEQY
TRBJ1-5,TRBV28,ASSSRQGDQPQH
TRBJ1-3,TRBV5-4,ASSLDYDTIY
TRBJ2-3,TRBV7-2,ASAYGTGSGDTQY
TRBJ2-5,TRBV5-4,ASSLEDRQETQY
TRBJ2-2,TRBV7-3,ASSKGTAANTGELF
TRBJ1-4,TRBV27,ASSGVGEFGNVDEKLF
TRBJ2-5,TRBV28,ASEYRSGSWETQY